The 14 T cell receptor beta chains reported below all come from one sample, sequenced in a study of human T cells and chemical hapten exposure. TCRdb reprocessed the RACE reads with MiXCR, giving one entry per CDR3 protein. Here the sample spans tens of thousands of distinct CDR3 sequences, roughly 9.6% being singletons. Time point given: patch test 3, about 24 weeks after DPC sensitization. Stated treatment: therapeutic diphenylcyclopropenone sensitization with weekly scalp DPC. The specimen was whole blood, collected in connection with sensitization to the hapten diphenylcyclopropenone (DPC). Receptor source: a woman younger than 45 with alopecia areata. Some clones in this sample may be carry-over from other donors' samples.

This clonotype occurred a few times. This sequence joins TRBV9 and TRBJ1-1; no firm D call. The length of the CDR3 is 13 residues. Germline assignment: CDR1 SGDLS and CDR2 YYNGEE. V was cut by 3 bases and J by 10 bases, with 16 bases left in between. The CDR3: CASSDDPMAVAFF. The CDR3 DNA sequence: TGTGCCAGCAGCGACGACCCGATGGCCGTAGCTTTCTTT.

The chain is built from TRBV28 and TRBJ1-6; D gene unclear. CDR1 is MDHEN, CDR2 SYDVKM, per germline. This CDR3 is built from 16 residues. V was trimmed by 6 bases and J by 2 bases, leaving 14 bases between them. CDR3 loop: CASRLPQVPYNSPLHF. CDR3 coding DNA: TGTGCCAGCAGACTTCCCCAGGTCCCCTATAATTCACCCCTCCACTTT.

This clonotype has more than one count but fewer than ten. V usage is TRBV12-3 or TRBV12-4 and J usage is TRBJ1-6; D is possibly TRBD1 (5 bases). The CDR3 has 15 amino acids. The V gene lost 1 base and the J gene lost 8 bases, with 12 bases spanning the gap. CDR3 nucleotide sequence: TGTGCCAGCAGTTTAGTCGGGGCAGGTGATTCACCCCTCCACTTT. Protein sequence: CASSLVGAGDSPLHF.

The chain has TRBV12-3 or TRBV12-4 and TRBJ1-1, with unresolved D. V lost 5 bases and J lost 4, with 11 bases in between. CDR3 length equals 13 residues. The CDR3 region is CASSDGMGTEAFF. CDR3 sequence (DNA): TGTGCCAGCAGTGATGGAATGGGCACTGAAGCTTTCTTT.

This chain joins TRBV28 and TRBJ1-5, with 7 bases lining up with TRBD1. The CDR3 contains 18 residues. Germline CDR1 and CDR2: MDHEN and SYDVKM. V shed 6 bases, J shed 0 bases, and the junction held 14 bases outside the gene matches. The CDR3 here is CASRVRDSWKDSNQPQHF. In DNA form, the CDR3 reads TGTGCCAGCAGGGTGAGGGACAGTTGGAAGGATAGCAATCAGCCCCAGCATTTT.

The chain has TRBV7-2 and TRBJ2-7, with D unresolved. This CDR3 has 14 amino acids. Germline V gene lookup returns CDR1 SGHTA and CDR2 FQGNSA. V lost 4 bases, J lost 1 base, and 11 bases lay in between. The CDR3 protein is CASSSRTDSYEQYF. The DNA of the CDR3 is TGTGCCAGCAGCTCCCGGACCGATTCCTACGAGCAGTACTTC.

This clonotype was detected ten times or more. The chain uses TRBV5-6 and TRBJ2-7; 8 bases are a match to TRBD1. This CDR3 comprises 15 residues. Germline V lookup: CDR1 SGHDT, CDR2 YYEEEE. V lost 0 bases to trimming and J lost 0 bases; unmatched junction nucleotides: 2. The CDR3 nucleotides read TGTGCCAGCAGCTTGGACGGACAGGGCTCCTACGAGCAGTACTTC. This sequence encodes CASSLDGQGSYEQYF. Full variable domain (missing parts from reference TRBV5-6 and TRBJ2-7): DAGVTQSPTHLIKTRGQQVTLRCSPKSGHDTVSWYQQALGQGPQFIFQYYEEEERQRGNFPDRFSGHQFPNYSSELNVNALLLGDSALYLCASSLDGQGSYEQYFGPGTRLTVT.

The chain joins TRBV29-1 to TRBJ2-7; the D gene is possibly TRBD2 (6 bases). Trimming cost V 4 bases and J 6 bases, with 19 bases left between them. CDR1 and CDR2 (germline): SQVTM, ANQGSEA. The CDR3 covers 14 residues. As DNA, the CDR3 is TGCAGCGTTGTTACGATAGGGCAAGCGGGCGAGCAGTACTTC. Translation: CSVVTIGQAGEQYF.

This clonotype was counted at least ten times. This rearrangement joins TRBV6-2 or TRBV6-3 to TRBJ1-2; D possibly corresponds to TRBD1 (6 bases). Germline V gives CDR1 MNHEY, CDR2 SVGEGT. The CDR3 is 16 amino acids. Trimming stripped 6 bases from V and 5 bases from J, with 22 bases between. CDR3 bases: TGTGCCAGCAGCAATGACAGGTCCCCAATCCGGTATGGCTACACCTTC. Its translation is CASSNDRSPIRYGYTF.

This clonotype has only a few counts. The chain carries TRBV4-3 and TRBJ1-2; TRBD1 agrees at 9 bases. The CDR3 spans 16 residues. The germline V gene has CDR1 LGHNA and CDR2 YSLEER. Trimming cost V 0 bases and J 13 bases; bases outside gene matches: 15. CDR3 sequence reads: CASSQDPTPGQGGLTF. The CDR3 bases are TGCGCCAGCAGCCAAGATCCCACCCCGGGACAGGGAGGTCTCACCTTC.

This clonotype was seen only a few times. The chain has TRBV5-1 and TRBJ1-1; D is uncertain. V shed 3 bases and J shed 4 bases, with 16 bases lying between them. Germline CDR1 SGHRS, CDR2 YFSETQ. This CDR3 has 15 residues. In DNA, the CDR3 is TGCGCCAGCAGCTCCGGGCAGAACCGCGGCACTGAAGCTTTCTTT. Residues: CASSSGQNRGTEAFF.

This chain links TRBV20-1 with TRBJ2-7; TRBD2 is a possible D gene (5 bases). The germline CDR1 and CDR2 sequences are DFQATT and SNEGSKA (reference sequence). The CDR3 is 14 amino acids. Between the trimmed V and J ends, which lost 0 bases and 1 base, there was a span of 10 bases. As DNA, the CDR3 is TGCAGTGCTAGAGATCCAGAGGGATCCTACGAGCAGTACTTC. Amino acid sequence: CSARDPEGSYEQYF.

This chain connects TRBV27 to TRBJ2-3, with TRBD2 matching 9 bases. Losses at the gene ends were 0 bases for V and 7 bases for J; bases not matched to a gene: 5. Germline CDR1 MNHEY, CDR2 SMNVEV (reference sequence). The CDR3 sequence is 15 residues long. The CDR3 DNA is TGTGCCAGCAGTTTATCGGCGACTAGCGGCCATACGCAGTATTTT. Translating it yields CASSLSATSGHTQYF.

This clonotype came up many times. This chain uses TRBV29-1 with TRBJ1-4; no clear D. Germline assignment: CDR1 SQVTM and CDR2 ANQGSEA. CDR3 length equals 15 residues. Trimming took 1 base from V and 7 from J, leaving 16 bases between them. The CDR3 loop is CSVEALEGSREKLFF. The CDR3, as DNA: TGCAGCGTTGAAGCTTTGGAGGGCAGTCGTGAAAAACTGTTTTTT.